Sequencing of this TCR beta chain was carried out in a study of blood T cell repertoires in COVID-19. Study background: The cDNA or gDNA used as material had been derived from T cells, B-cell-depleted T cells, or PBMCs.

The trim removed 6 bases at V and 3 bases at J, leaving 11 bases unmatched. The V gene's germline CDR1 is MDHEN and CDR2 SYDVKM. CDR3 length: 15 residues. Sequencing used immunoSEQ multiplex PCR; TCRdb keeps in-frame clones, though not all of them. This sample has around 250,000 clones; 88% occur once, and the top ten carry 10%. By sample share, this clone is medium-sized. Material for sequencing was peripheral blood. V and J are TRBV28 and TRBJ2-7; 7 bases align to TRBD1. The receptor was derived from a woman aged 70-85 years with COVID-19, enrolled during active disease. The CDR3 coding sequence is TGTGCCAGCAGATACACAGGGGCCCTTAGCTACGAGCAGTACTTC. It encodes CASRYTGALSYEQYF.